The table lists the clone carrying this T cell receptor (beta chain) with many counts. Its antigen is still unknown. There were TCR beta CDR3 regions amplified from RNA transcripts. The study used the HTBI primer set for a first-round RT-PCR of the TCR CDR3. TCRdb independently ran MiXCR on the multiplex PCR reads; one entry per CDR3 protein. The repertoire holds 600,000 or so distinct CDR3 sequences, under 20% seen once, with 3% to 4% in the top ten. These data originate in a study of T cells in Graves' hyperthyroidism and ophthalmopathy. The hyperthyroidism patients had all been newly diagnosed, and their disease duration was under 2 months. Their ages ranged from 18 to 65 years. Uncontrolled infection, other autoimmune disease, pregnancy or lactation led to exclusion. The study, taken as a whole, reports: Within blood appeared most thyroid clonotypes that had expanded above 0.001. Ophthalmopathy stood apart from stable hyperthyroidism in a 13 V-J model.

Sequenced: blood. The receptor comes from a woman aged 25 to 39 with Graves' hyperthyroidism.

Written as DNA, the CDR3 is TGTGCCAGCACCACTCATAGCGGACTGAACTACGAGCAGTACTTC. Translating gives CASTTHSGLNYEQYF. The chain has TRBV28 and TRBJ2-7, with TRBD2 as a possible D gene (6 bases). The CDR3 loop spans 15 amino acids. Germline V gives CDR1 MDHEN, CDR2 SYDVKM. Trimming took 7 bases from V and 3 from J, leaving 19 bases between them.